Included here is one T cell receptor beta chain sequence, with context. Its antigen remains unidentified. CDR1 and CDR2 (germline): MDHEN, SYDVKM. V was clipped by 5 bases and J by 11 bases, with 10 bases between them. The CDR3 sequence is 11 residues long. A single record per CDR3 protein comes from TCRdb applying MiXCR to the 5' RACE reads. The sample lists around 120,000 distinct CDR3 sequences, roughly an eighth occurring once. This sample was included in a study of spatial heterogeneity in lung cancer. Turning to the study itself: Where they were available, follow-up PBMC samples were sequenced, at a median of about two years after resection. Study-wide points: There were more appearances of ubiquitous expanded tumor TCRs in blood at resection than at follow-up.

Stated time point: blood at routine non-recurrence follow-up after resection. Tumor, nontumor lung or frozen PBMC supplied whole RNA that was sequenced unsorted. The clonotype was recovered from a male donor with early-stage non-small cell lung cancer. Sequenced material: PBMCs, taken at follow-up. The V call is TRBV28, the J call TRBJ1-5; D might be TRBD1 (5 bases). The CDR3 spells CASSTQGSQHF. The DNA for the CDR3 is TGTGCCAGCAGTACTCAGGGTTCCCAGCATTTT.